This TCR beta chain came from a study of PD-1 blockade in classical Hodgkin lymphoma. CDR1 LNHNV and CDR2 YYDKDF come from the germline V gene (reference sequence). V trimming: 8 bases; J trimming: 4 bases; junction bases outside the gene matches: 9. The CDR3 length is 15 residues. Sequenced by immunoSEQ multiplex PCR; TCRdb stores in-frame clones only, minus some. The sample shows tens of thousands of clones, approximately 90% of them seen only once. Noted time point: cycle 4 day 1 (C4D1), after five to seven weeks of nivolumab. Each patient relapsed following autologous stem cell transplantation, and prior brentuximab vedotin exposure differed.

V is TRBV15 and J is TRBJ2-3; TRBD2 agrees at 10 bases. This TCR came from a human donor with classical Hodgkin lymphoma. Sequencing was performed on peripheral blood mononuclear cells (PBMCs), taken before the fourth cycle of nivolumab. This CDR3 is CATSIATSGADTQYF. CDR3 nucleotides: TGTGCCACCTCGATTGCCACTAGCGGGGCAGATACGCAGTATTTT.